The 31 T cell receptor beta chains given below trace back to one sample, sequenced in a study of blood T cells in healthy people across ages. Next came a second PCR, run for about 6 to 12 cycles, which used a sample-barcoded 5' primer along with a J-beta primer mix. A single record per CDR3 protein comes from TCRdb applying MiXCR to the 5' RACE reads. This sample yields about 970,000 distinct CDR3 sequences, of which 51% are seen a single time; 20% to 25% belongs to the top ten. Material: blood. The receptors shown here come from a woman in her fifties or sixties in good health.

This chain uses TRBV25-1 with TRBJ2-1; D is perhaps TRBD1 (5 bases). This CDR3 comprises 15 residues. Trimming left V 3 bases short and J 2 bases short, with 11 bases between. Per the germline V gene, CDR1 is MGHDK and CDR2 is SYGVNS. As DNA, the CDR3 is TGTGCCAGCAGTGATGGGGCTACTACCTACAATGAGCAGTTCTTC. Translated: CASSDGATTYNEQFF.

V gene TRBV6-5 combines with J gene TRBJ1-2; D perhaps matches TRBD1 (6 bases). The CDR3 loop spans 15 amino acids. V was pared by 6 bases and J by 4 bases, with 18 bases between. Germline V gene sequence: CDR1 MNHEY, CDR2 SVGAGI. The CDR3 coding sequence is TGTGCCAGCAGACCCCGACAGGACGAGAGCTATGGCTACACCTTC. Protein product: CASRPRQDESYGYTF.

This chain links TRBV5-1 with TRBJ2-5; TRBD1 agrees at 8 bases. Germline lookup yields CDR1 SGHRS and CDR2 YFSETQ. CDR3 size: 16 residues. Trimming at V came to 3 bases and at J to 3 bases, leaving 10 bases not matched to a gene. The CDR3 region is CASSSINTGGKETQYF. CDR3 coding DNA: TGCGCCAGCAGCTCTATTAATACAGGGGGAAAAGAGACCCAGTACTTC.

Here the CDR3 reads CASSVGVISTYEQYF. CDR3 nucleotides: TGTGCCAGCAGCGTAGGTGTGATTAGTACCTACGAGCAGTACTTC. J is TRBJ2-7 and V is TRBV9; D unclear. The germline gives CDR1 SGDLS, CDR2 YYNGEE. The CDR3 runs 15 residues. V lost 0 bases and J 2 bases, leaving 12 bases between the germline ends.

This chain joins TRBV5-1 and TRBJ2-3; TRBD2 matches 7 bases. The CDR3 is made up of 17 amino acids. Germline V gene data show CDR1 as SGHRS and CDR2 as YFSETQ. J was trimmed by 3 bases and V by 4 bases; bases with no gene match: 14. The CDR3 nucleotides read TGCGCCAGCAGCCTGGCCGGAGGGCGGGAGTCTACAGATACGCAGTATTTT. Its translation is CASSLAGGRESTDTQYF.

This clonotype was seen more than once but under ten times. The chain uses TRBV4-3 and TRBJ1-4, with D tentatively TRBD1 (5 bases). This CDR3 has 18 residues. In germline, CDR1 is LGHNA, CDR2 YSLEER. The ends were cut back, 4 bases at V and 3 bases at J, with 21 bases in the middle. CDR3 bases: TGCGCCAGCAGCCGAACAACCACCTCGGGACGGGCTAATGAAAAACTGTTTTTT. Encoded protein: CASSRTTTSGRANEKLFF.

The chain carries TRBV11-2 and TRBJ2-5; the D is unclear. CDR1 SGHAT and CDR2 FQNNGV come from the germline V gene. The V end lost 1 base, the J end lost 5 bases, and 14 bases lay between the germline ends. The CDR3 runs 15 residues. This CDR3 reads CASSLVQVLGETQYF. The CDR3 nucleotides are TGTGCCAGCAGCTTAGTGCAGGTCCTCGGCGAGACCCAGTACTTC.

This sequence joins TRBV30 and TRBJ1-2; 7 bases match TRBD1. V lost 3 bases and J lost 5; bases outside the gene matches: 6. Germline lookup yields CDR1 GTSNPN and CDR2 SVGIG (reference sequence). This CDR3 has 13 amino acids. This chain's CDR3 is CAWRMGTEYGYTF. In nucleotides, the CDR3 is TGTGCCTGGAGGATGGGGACAGAGTATGGCTACACCTTC.

The chain carries TRBV3-1 and TRBJ2-3, with 7 bases aligning to TRBD1. Per germline, CDR1 LGHDT and CDR2 YNNKEL (reference sequence). There are 18 residues in the CDR3. The junction had 11 bases not matched to a gene; V was cut back by 1 base and J by 1 base. The CDR3 loop reads CASSQVGSGTEGTDTQYF. CDR3 nucleotide sequence: TGTGCCAGCAGCCAAGTCGGCTCGGGGACAGAGGGCACAGATACGCAGTATTTT.

The chain recombines TRBV12-3 or TRBV12-4 with TRBJ2-7, with a possible D match to TRBD1 (6 bases). The V end was cut by 5 bases, the J end by 4 bases, with 12 bases between. CDR3 length: 13 amino acids. The CDR3 is CASSTTGYYEQYF. In DNA, the CDR3 is TGTGCCAGCAGTACGACAGGTTATTACGAGCAGTACTTC.

The chain links TRBV4-1 to TRBJ2-1; D not certain. Germline CDR1 is MGHRA and CDR2 is YSYEKL. With 4 bases removed from V and 4 bases from J, the gap between germline ends came to 14 bases. The CDR3 extends over 15 amino acids. CDR3 sequence: CASSPSPGSYNEQFF. Written as DNA, the CDR3 is TGCGCCAGCAGCCCTTCCCCTGGATCTTACAATGAGCAGTTCTTC.

A few counts support this clonotype. The chain employs TRBV30 and TRBJ2-7; 10 nucleotides line up with TRBD2. This CDR3 comprises 14 residues. CDR1 is GTSNPN and CDR2 is SVGIG in the germline V gene (reference sequence). The V segment lost 0 bases and the J segment 6 bases; nucleotides outside the gene matches: 5. In nucleotides, the CDR3 is TGTGCCTGGAGTGTACGAGCGGGAGGGCTCGAGCAGTACTTC. As protein: CAWSVRAGGLEQYF.

This sequence joins TRBV13 and TRBJ2-3; 7 bases map to TRBD1. V dropped 4 bases and J dropped 5; count of bases not matched to a gene: 21. This CDR3 contains 19 residues. Germline loops: CDR1 PRHDT, CDR2 FYEKMQ (reference sequence). The CDR3 loop reads CASSYSVGQRGLPRDTQYF. DNA of the CDR3: TGTGCCAGCAGCTATTCCGTGGGCCAAAGGGGGCTCCCAAGAGATACGCAGTATTTT.

This clonotype has just one count. V usage is TRBV10-3 and J usage is TRBJ1-2; no definite D call. Germline assignment: CDR1 ENHRY and CDR2 SYGVKD. V was cut by 6 bases and J by 7 bases, with 18 bases left in between. The CDR3 consists of 14 residues. The CDR3 region is CAIRPEEETRGYTF. Here the CDR3 DNA reads TGTGCCATCAGGCCAGAGGAGGAAACGCGTGGCTACACCTTC.

The V and J genes are TRBV12-3 or TRBV12-4 and TRBJ1-3, with D uncertain. The CDR3 consists of 12 residues. V lost 3 bases to trimming and J lost 8 bases, with 8 bases between them. CDR3 region: CASSFREDTIYF. For the CDR3, the DNA is TGTGCCAGCAGTTTCCGAGAGGACACCATATATTTT.

This clonotype was seen a few times. This chain uses TRBV28 with TRBJ1-2, with a possible D match to TRBD1 (6 bases). The CDR3 totals 18 residues. V was clipped by 6 bases and J by 2 bases, with 25 bases between them. CDR1 MDHEN and CDR2 SYDVKM come from the germline V gene. The CDR3 bases are TGTGCCAGCAGAGGGGGAGACGACAGGCAAATCCCCAACTATGGCTACACCTTC. Translated, it gives CASRGGDDRQIPNYGYTF.

There are a few counts of this clonotype. The chain employs TRBV27 and TRBJ2-6; no definite D call. Deletions cut 4 bases from V and 0 bases from J, with 7 bases between. The CDR3 covers 15 residues. In germline, CDR1 is MNHEY, CDR2 SMNVEV (reference sequence). The CDR3 DNA is TGTGCCAGCAGTTCCCGGTACTCTGGGGCCAACGTCCTGACTTTC. Translation gives CASSSRYSGANVLTF.

V gene TRBV20-1 combines with J gene TRBJ2-1; the match to TRBD2 covers 8 bases. The germline gives CDR1 DFQATT, CDR2 SNEGSKA (reference sequence). Trimming at V came to 6 bases and at J to 4 bases, leaving 5 bases not matched to a gene. The length of the CDR3 is 13 residues. In nucleotides, the CDR3 is TGCAGTGCAATTAGCGGGAATTACAATGAGCAGTTCTTC. Its protein is CSAISGNYNEQFF.

This rearrangement joins TRBV7-2 to TRBJ2-5; D gene unclear. The tail of the sequence fits TRBJ2-4 better, so the J call may be wrong. Germline CDR1 and CDR2: SGHTA and FQGNSA. CDR3 length: 14 residues. CDR3 amino acids: CASSLGRSKNIQYF. CDR3 sequence (DNA): TGTGCCAGCAGCCTCGGACGTAGCAAAAACATTCAGTACTTC.

Only a few counts were recorded for this clonotype. The gene calls are TRBV4-3 and TRBJ1-4; D unclear. The ends were cut back, 7 bases at V and 3 bases at J, with 12 bases in the middle. CDR3 length: 14 amino acids. Germline V gene data show CDR1 as LGHNA and CDR2 as YSLEER. In DNA, the CDR3 is TGCGCCAGCACCCCCAGCGCCTCTAATGAAAAACTGTTTTTT. This sequence encodes CASTPSASNEKLFF.

This chain links TRBV3-1 with TRBJ1-1, with TRBD1 identical over 8 bases. Per the germline V gene, CDR1 is LGHDT and CDR2 is YNNKEL (reference sequence). J lost 6 bases, V lost 4 bases, and 7 bases had no gene match. CDR3 length: 14 residues. The DNA for the CDR3 is TGTGCCAGCAGCCCCGTGGACAGGGCCTCTGAAGCTTTCTTT. It is translated as CASSPVDRASEAFF.

This chain uses TRBV6-4 with TRBJ2-7; D possibly corresponds to TRBD1 (6 bases). With 6 bases removed from V and 4 bases from J, the gap between germline ends came to 13 bases. The CDR3 runs 13 residues. The germline CDR1 and CDR2 sequences are MRHNA and SNTAGT. The CDR3: CASRAPQGYEQYF. The DNA of the CDR3 is TGTGCCAGCAGGGCTCCCCAGGGGTACGAGCAGTACTTC.

The chain couples TRBV10-3 to TRBJ1-4; a possible D gene is TRBD1 (5 bases). Trimming removed 0 bases at V and 6 bases at J, with 17 bases between. Germline V gives CDR1 ENHRY, CDR2 SYGVKD. The CDR3 runs to 17 residues. In DNA, the CDR3 is TGTGCCATCAGTGAGTCGATTCAGGGACTGGGTGATGAAAAACTGTTTTTT. Its protein product is CAISESIQGLGDEKLFF.

The chain's CDR3 is CASSREGVDLRDQAFF. Written as DNA, the CDR3 is TGTGCCAGCAGCCGGGAGGGAGTGGACCTCCGCGATCAAGCTTTCTTT. This chain connects TRBV5-6 to TRBJ1-1; D ambiguous. The CDR3 sequence is 16 residues long. Trimming left V 4 bases short and J 9 bases short, with 25 bases between. Germline CDR1 reads SGHDT; CDR2 reads YYEEEE.

The gene calls are TRBV24-1 and TRBJ1-5; perhaps TRBD1 as D (6 bases). The CDR3 runs to 14 residues. CDR1 and CDR2 from the germline V gene are KGHDR and SFDVKD. Trimming took 12 bases from V and 0 from J, leaving 14 bases between them. The DNA of the CDR3 is TGTGCCCCGGCAGGGGACTATAGCAATCAGCCCCAGCATTTT. Encoded protein: CAPAGDYSNQPQHF.

In regard to this clonotype: A junction end diverges from the germline sequence, so it may reflect a read error. V gene TRBV7-9 combines with J gene TRBJ2-1, with 7 positions matching TRBD2. The CDR3 has 15 residues. Germline CDR1 SEHNR, CDR2 FQNEAQ (reference sequence). The CDR3 protein is CASSVERDFYDEQFF. The CDR3 coding sequence is TGTGCCAGCAGCGTAGAGCGGGACTTCTACGATGAGCAGTTCTTC.

The table lists this clonotype with a few counts. The chain is built from TRBV5-5 and TRBJ1-6; the match to TRBD1 covers 8 bases. Germline V gene data show CDR1 as SGHKS and CDR2 as YYEKEE (reference sequence). V gave up 2 bases and J gave up 14 bases; unmatched junction bases: 6. This CDR3 is built from 13 residues. The CDR3 is CASSLTDRATLHF. In DNA, the CDR3 is TGTGCCAGCAGCTTAACGGACAGGGCAACCCTCCACTTT.

This clonotype was counted only a few times. The chain is built from TRBV19 and TRBJ2-6; D might be TRBD2 (6 bases). Trimming left V 7 bases short and J 0 bases short, with 16 bases between. Germline V gene lookup returns CDR1 LNHDA and CDR2 SQIVND (reference sequence). The CDR3 is made up of 17 amino acids. CDR3 in DNA: TGTGCCAGTATGTCGGGGGACCTACCCTCTGGGGCCAACGTCCTGACTTTC. This encodes CASMSGDLPSGANVLTF.

The chain combines TRBV4-1 with TRBJ2-5; 12 positions match TRBD2. CDR1 MGHRA and CDR2 YSYEKL come from the germline V gene. The trim removed 4 bases at V and 11 bases at J, leaving 14 bases unmatched. The CDR3 is 16 residues long. This CDR3 reads CASSPGLAGRGNEQYF. The CDR3 coding sequence is TGCGCCAGCAGCCCAGGACTAGCGGGGCGGGGCAATGAGCAGTACTTC.

This clonotype occurred a few times. This chain uses TRBV7-2 with TRBJ2-1; D uncertain. V was clipped by 0 bases and J by 0 bases, with 6 bases between them. The CDR3 consists of 15 residues. Germline V CDR1 and CDR2: SGHTA, FQGNSA. The CDR3 DNA reads as TGTGCCAGCAGCTTAGCTTCCAGCTCCTACAATGAGCAGTTCTTC. Translating gives CASSLASSSYNEQFF.

This clonotype was detected once. The chain joins TRBV6-1 to TRBJ1-4, with D possibly matching TRBD1 (5 bases). This CDR3 has 15 amino acids. V was clipped by 7 bases and J by 5 bases, with 17 bases between them. Germline CDR1 MNHNS, CDR2 SASEGT. CDR3 in amino acids: CASTEAFRGNEKLFF. The CDR3 region has the DNA TGTGCCAGCACGGAAGCCTTTAGGGGAAATGAAAAACTGTTTTTT.